These T cell receptor beta chains were read from a single sample in a study of T-cell reconstitution after alpha-beta-depleted transplantation in children. Each CDR3 protein gets one entry after TCRdb re-called the PCR reads with MiXCR. This sample carries 530,000 or so distinct CDR3 sequences, about a quarter of them seen once, and the ten largest clones take around a third. The sequencing here drew on PBMCs, taken before TCRalphabeta/CD19-depleted stem cell transplant. The source is a boy under three years old with Wiskott-Aldrich syndrome, due to receive a stem cell transplant. The conserved cysteine and the conserved F or W are not part of the CDR3 here. The size entry is marked missing in some rows and otherwise reads once, few, many or a size class.

CDR3 protein	clone size	V gene	J gene
ASSSAGFVRYT	few	TRBV6-2/TRBV6-3	TRBJ1-2
ASSVGGGGLNTEAF	-	TRBV2	TRBJ1-1
ASSRSGGDYDVQRAF	few	TRBV5-1	TRBJ1-1
SATWTSGSTDTQY	many	TRBV20-1	TRBJ2-3
SVEVRHYEQY	-	TRBV29-1	TRBJ2-7
ASSQLADTQY	few	TRBV3-1	TRBJ2-3
ASSVAPSPGSPLH	-	TRBV9	TRBJ1-6
ASSARSGRDYEQY	few	TRBV7-9	TRBJ2-7
ASKVRDTQETQY	few	TRBV11-2	TRBJ2-5
ASSKLAGDTDTQY	few	TRBV5-1	TRBJ2-3
SVEAGQEQY	-	TRBV29-1	TRBJ2-7
SNRDSSTDTQY	-	TRBV29-1	TRBJ2-3
ATSRETRGNQPQH	-	TRBV15	TRBJ1-5
ASSRSSGSGSYNEQF	-	TRBV12-3/TRBV12-4	TRBJ2-1
ATSEGVSEQF	-	TRBV24-1	TRBJ2-1
AAGTWPDTQY	few	TRBV10-3	TRBJ2-3
ATPSNAEAF	few	TRBV27	TRBJ1-1